The clone carrying this T cell receptor (beta chain) is a singleton in its sample. The antigen is undetermined. The data were taken from a study of blood T cells in healthy people across ages. Findings and caveats of the study: The authors considered diversity estimates from one million T cells to be underestimates.

At least 6 micrograms of total RNA were extracted per sample. The use of a sample-barcoded 5' primer and a J-beta primer mix characterized a second PCR of about 7 to 12 cycles. A tag from a template-switch adaptor with 12 random nucleotides marked each cDNA molecule. TCRdb used MiXCR to reprocess the 5' RACE reads, holding one entry per CDR3 protein. The repertoire holds about 970,000 distinct CDR3 sequences, roughly half seen once, with 20% to 25% in the top ten. This CDR3 comprises 15 residues. After removal of 0 bases from V and 7 bases from J, the junction contained 5 bases not matched to a gene. Germline-derived CDR1 and CDR2 are DFQATT and SNEGSKA (reference sequence).

This TCR was recovered from a woman aged 60-75 years in good health. The chain couples TRBV20-1 to TRBJ2-1; 11 nucleotides match TRBD2. The sample taken for sequencing was blood. CDR3 coding DNA: TGCAGTGCTAGAGAGCTTAGCGGGAGGGTGAATGAGCAGTTCTTC. It translates to CSARELSGRVNEQFF.